The T cell receptor beta chain under discussion was sequenced for a study of blood T cell repertoires in COVID-19. As for the study in general: The origin of the acute and convalescent COVID-19 samples was the United States, Italy and Spain. T cells, B-cell-depleted T cells, or PBMCs supplied cDNA or gDNA.

Authors' methods: Scientists estimated how many nucleated cells there were by amplifying reference gene primers. Data came from immunoSEQ multiplex PCR; TCRdb stores just in-frame clones and leaves some out. V and J calls and clone size are copied from that table; D and trimming were computed from the DNA. The sample holds just under 20,000 clones, more than 70% seen once. What was sequenced was peripheral blood. The sequence derives from a human donor in a cohort sampled during active COVID-19.

CDR3: CASSLGEDSPLHF. The CDR3 nucleotides are TGTGCCAGCAGCTTAGGAGAGGATTCACCCCTCCACTTT. The rearrangement joins TRBV7-7 to TRBJ1-6; D is unclear. Germline V gene lookup returns CDR1 SSHAT and CDR2 FNYEAQ (reference sequence). The CDR3 loop spans 13 amino acids. The germline V and J ends were trimmed by 1 base and 8 bases, with 6 bases remaining between them. Using reference TRBV7-7 and TRBJ1-6 for the parts outside the CDR3, the full variable domain is GAGVSQSPRYKVTKRGQDVTLRCDPISSHATLYWYQQALGQGPEFLTYFNYEAQPDKSGLPSDRFSAERPEGSISTLTIQRTEQRDSAMYRCASSLGEDSPLHFGNGTRLTVT.